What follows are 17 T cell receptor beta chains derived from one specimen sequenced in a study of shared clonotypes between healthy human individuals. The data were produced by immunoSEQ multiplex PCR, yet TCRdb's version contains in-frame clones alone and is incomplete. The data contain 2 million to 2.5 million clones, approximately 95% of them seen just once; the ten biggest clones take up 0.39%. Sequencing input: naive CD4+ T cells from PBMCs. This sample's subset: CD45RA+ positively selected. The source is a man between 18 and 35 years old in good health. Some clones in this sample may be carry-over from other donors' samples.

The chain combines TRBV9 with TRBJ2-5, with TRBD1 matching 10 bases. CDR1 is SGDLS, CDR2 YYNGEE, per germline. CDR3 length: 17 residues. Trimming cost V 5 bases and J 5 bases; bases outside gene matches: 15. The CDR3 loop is CASSFTSGTGAVETQYF. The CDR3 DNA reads TGTGCCAGCAGTTTCACCTCCGGGACAGGGGCGGTGGAGACCCAGTACTTC.

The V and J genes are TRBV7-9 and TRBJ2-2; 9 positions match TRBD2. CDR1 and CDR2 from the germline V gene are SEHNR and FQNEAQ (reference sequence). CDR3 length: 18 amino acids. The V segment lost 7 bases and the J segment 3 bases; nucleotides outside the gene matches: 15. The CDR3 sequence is CASTTPPRRTSDTGELFF. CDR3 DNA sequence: TGTGCCAGCACCACACCCCCTCGGAGGACTAGCGACACCGGGGAGCTGTTTTTT.

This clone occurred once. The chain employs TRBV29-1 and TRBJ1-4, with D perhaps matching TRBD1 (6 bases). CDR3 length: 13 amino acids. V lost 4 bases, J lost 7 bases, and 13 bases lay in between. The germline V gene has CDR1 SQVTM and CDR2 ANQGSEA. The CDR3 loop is CSVVPTGSEKLFF. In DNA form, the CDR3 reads TGCAGCGTTGTCCCCACAGGGAGTGAAAAACTGTTTTTT.

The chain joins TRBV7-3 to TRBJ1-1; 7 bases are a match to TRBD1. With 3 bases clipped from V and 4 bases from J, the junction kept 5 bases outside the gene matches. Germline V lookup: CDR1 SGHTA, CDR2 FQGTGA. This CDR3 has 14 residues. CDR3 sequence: CASSLTGLGTEAFF. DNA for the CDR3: TGTGCCAGCAGCTTGACAGGGCTGGGCACTGAAGCTTTCTTT.

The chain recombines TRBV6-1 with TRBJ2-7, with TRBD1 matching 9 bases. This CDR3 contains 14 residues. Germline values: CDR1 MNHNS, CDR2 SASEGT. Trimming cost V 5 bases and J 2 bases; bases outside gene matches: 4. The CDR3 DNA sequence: TGTGCCAGCAGTCGACAGGGGGGTACCTACGAGCAGTACTTC. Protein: CASSRQGGTYEQYF.

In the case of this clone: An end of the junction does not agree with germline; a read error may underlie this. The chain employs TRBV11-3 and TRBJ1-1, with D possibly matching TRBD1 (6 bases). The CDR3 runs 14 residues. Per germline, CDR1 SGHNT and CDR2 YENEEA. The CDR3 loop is CASSLEARRATGRF. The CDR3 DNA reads TGTGCCAGCAGCTTAGAGGCGCGGCGGGCCACAGGGAGATTT.

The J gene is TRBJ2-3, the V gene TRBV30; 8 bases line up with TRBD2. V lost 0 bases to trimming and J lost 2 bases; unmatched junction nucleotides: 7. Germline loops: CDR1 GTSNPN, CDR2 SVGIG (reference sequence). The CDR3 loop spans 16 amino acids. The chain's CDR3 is CAWSVGLAGYTDTQYF. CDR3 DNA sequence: TGTGCCTGGAGTGTCGGATTAGCGGGGTACACAGATACGCAGTATTTT. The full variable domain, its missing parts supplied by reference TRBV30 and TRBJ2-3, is SQTIHQWPATLVQPVGSPLSLECTVEGTSNPNLYWYRQAAGRGLQLLFYSVGIGQISSEVPQNLSASRPQDRQFILSSKKLLLSDSGFYLCAWSVGLAGYTDTQYFGPGTRLTVL.

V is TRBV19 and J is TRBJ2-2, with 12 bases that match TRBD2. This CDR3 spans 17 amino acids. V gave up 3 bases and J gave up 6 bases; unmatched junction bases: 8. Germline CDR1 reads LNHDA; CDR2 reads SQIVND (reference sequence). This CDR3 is CASSMTSGRRLAGELFF. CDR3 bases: TGTGCCAGTAGTATGACTAGCGGGAGACGTCTGGCCGGGGAGCTGTTTTTT.

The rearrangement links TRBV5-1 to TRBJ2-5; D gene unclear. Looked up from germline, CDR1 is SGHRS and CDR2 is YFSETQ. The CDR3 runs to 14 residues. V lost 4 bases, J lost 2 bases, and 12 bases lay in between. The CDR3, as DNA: TGCGCCAGCAGCCTAATGACGGAACAAGAGACCCAGTACTTC. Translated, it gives CASSLMTEQETQYF.

The CDR3 nucleotides are TGTGCCAGCAGCCGGGACACTGAAGCTTTCTTT. Its protein is CASSRDTEAFF. The rearrangement uses TRBV7-8 and TRBJ1-1, with D hard to call. The CDR3 totals 11 residues. From germline, CDR1 is SGHVS and CDR2 FQNEAQ. The V and J ends lost 5 bases and 3 bases respectively, with 4 bases between them. Full variable domain (missing parts from reference TRBV7-8 and TRBJ1-1): GAGVSQSPRYKVAKRGQDVALRCDPISGHVSLFWYQQALGQGPEFLTYFQNEAQLDKSGLPSDRFFAERPEGSVSTLKIQRTQQEDSAVYLCASSRDTEAFFGQGTRLTVV.

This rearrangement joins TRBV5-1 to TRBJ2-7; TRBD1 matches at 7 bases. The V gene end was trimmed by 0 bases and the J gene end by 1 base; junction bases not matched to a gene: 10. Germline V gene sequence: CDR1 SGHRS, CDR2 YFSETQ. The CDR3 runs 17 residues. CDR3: CASSLGQGFGPSYEQYF. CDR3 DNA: TGCGCCAGCAGCTTGGGACAGGGATTCGGTCCTTCCTACGAGCAGTACTTC.

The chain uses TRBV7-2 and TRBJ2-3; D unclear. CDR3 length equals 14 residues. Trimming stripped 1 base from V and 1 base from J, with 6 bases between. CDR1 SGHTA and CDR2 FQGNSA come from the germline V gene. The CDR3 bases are TGTGCCAGCAGCTTAGATTGGGGCACAGATACGCAGTATTTT. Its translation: CASSLDWGTDTQYF.

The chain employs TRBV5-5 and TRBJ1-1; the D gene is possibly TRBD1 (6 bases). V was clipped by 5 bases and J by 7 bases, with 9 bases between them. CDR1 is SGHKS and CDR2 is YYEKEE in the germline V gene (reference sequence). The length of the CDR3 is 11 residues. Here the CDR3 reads CASRGGIEAFF. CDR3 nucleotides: TGTGCCAGCAGAGGGGGGATTGAAGCTTTCTTT.

This CDR3 is CASTPRGSGFFNEKLFF. The CDR3 bases are TGCGCCAGCACCCCGCGGGGGTCAGGGTTTTTTAATGAAAAACTGTTTTTT. The chain joins TRBV4-1 to TRBJ1-4, with D possibly being TRBD1 (5 bases). The CDR3 runs to 17 residues. Germline assignment: CDR1 MGHRA and CDR2 YSYEKL. Trimming left V 7 bases short and J 4 bases short, with 22 bases between.

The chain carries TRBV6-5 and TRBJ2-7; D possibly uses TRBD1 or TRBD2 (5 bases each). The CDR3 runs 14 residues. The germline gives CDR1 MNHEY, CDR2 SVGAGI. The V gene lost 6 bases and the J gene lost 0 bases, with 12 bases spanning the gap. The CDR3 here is CASSRAGLSYEQYF. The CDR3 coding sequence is TGTGCCAGCAGCAGGGCGGGCCTCTCCTACGAGCAGTACTTC.

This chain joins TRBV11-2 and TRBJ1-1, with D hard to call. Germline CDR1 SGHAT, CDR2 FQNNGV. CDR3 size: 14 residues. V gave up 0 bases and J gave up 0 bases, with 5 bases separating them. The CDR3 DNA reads TGTGCCAGCAGCTTAGACATATTGAACACTGAAGCTTTCTTT. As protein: CASSLDILNTEAFF. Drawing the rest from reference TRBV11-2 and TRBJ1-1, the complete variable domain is EAGVAQSPRYKIIEKRQSVAFWCNPISGHATLYWYQQILGQGPKLLIQFQNNGVVDDSQLPKDRFSAERLKGVDSTLKIQPAKLEDSAVYLCASSLDILNTEAFFGQGTRLTVV.

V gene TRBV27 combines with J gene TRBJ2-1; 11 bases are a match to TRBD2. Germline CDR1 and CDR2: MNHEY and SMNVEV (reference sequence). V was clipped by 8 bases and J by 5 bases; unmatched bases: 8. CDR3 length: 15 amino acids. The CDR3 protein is CASRIAGGPHNEQFF. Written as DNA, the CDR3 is TGTGCCAGCCGAATAGCGGGAGGGCCCCACAATGAGCAGTTCTTC.